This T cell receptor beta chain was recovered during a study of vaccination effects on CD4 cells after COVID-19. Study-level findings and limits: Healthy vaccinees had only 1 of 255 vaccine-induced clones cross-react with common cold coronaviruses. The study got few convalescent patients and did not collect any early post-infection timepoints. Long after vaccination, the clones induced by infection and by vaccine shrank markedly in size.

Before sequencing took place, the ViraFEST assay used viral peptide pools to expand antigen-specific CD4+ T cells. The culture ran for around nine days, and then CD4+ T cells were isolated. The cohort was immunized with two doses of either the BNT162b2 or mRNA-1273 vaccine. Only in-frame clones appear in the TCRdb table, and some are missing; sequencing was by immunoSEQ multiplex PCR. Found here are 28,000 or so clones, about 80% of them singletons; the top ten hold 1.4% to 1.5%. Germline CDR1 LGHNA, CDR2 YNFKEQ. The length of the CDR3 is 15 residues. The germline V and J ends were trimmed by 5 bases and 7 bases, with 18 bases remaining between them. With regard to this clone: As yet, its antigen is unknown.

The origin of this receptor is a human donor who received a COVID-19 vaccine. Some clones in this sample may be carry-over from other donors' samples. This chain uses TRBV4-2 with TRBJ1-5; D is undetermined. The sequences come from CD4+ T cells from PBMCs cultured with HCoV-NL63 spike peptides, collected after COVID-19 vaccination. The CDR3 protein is CASSSGHEIGQPQHF. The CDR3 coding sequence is TGTGCCAGCAGCAGCGGCCATGAGATTGGACAGCCCCAGCATTTT.